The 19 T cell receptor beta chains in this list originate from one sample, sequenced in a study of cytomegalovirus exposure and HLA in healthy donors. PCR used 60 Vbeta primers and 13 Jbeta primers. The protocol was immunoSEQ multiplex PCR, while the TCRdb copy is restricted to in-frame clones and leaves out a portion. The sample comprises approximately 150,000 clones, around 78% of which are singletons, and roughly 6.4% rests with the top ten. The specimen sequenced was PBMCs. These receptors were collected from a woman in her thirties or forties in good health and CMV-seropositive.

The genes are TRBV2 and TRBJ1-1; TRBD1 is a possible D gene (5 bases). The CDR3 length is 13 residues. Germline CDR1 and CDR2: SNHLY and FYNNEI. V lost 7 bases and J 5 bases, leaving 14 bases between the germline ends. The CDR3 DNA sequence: TGTGCCAGCACCCTAAAGCAGGGAACTGAAGCTTTCTTT. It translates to CASTLKQGTEAFF.

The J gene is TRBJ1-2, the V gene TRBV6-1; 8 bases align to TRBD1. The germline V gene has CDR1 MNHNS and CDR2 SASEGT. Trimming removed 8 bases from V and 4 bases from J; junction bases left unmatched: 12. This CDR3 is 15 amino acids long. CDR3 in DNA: TGTGCCAGCGAGCCTCAGGGGGCGACGGTCTATGGCTACACCTTC. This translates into CASEPQGATVYGYTF.

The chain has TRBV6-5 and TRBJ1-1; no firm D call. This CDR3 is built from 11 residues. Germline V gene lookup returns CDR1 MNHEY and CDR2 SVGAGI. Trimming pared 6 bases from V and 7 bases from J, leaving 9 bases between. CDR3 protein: CASSVGDEAFF. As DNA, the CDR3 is TGTGCCAGCAGCGTGGGCGATGAAGCTTTCTTT.

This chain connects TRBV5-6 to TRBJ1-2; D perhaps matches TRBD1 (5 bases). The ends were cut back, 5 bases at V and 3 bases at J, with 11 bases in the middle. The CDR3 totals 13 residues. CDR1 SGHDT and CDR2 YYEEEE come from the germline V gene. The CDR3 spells CASSRDSYYGYTF. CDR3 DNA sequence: TGTGCCAGCAGTAGAGACAGCTACTATGGCTACACCTTC.

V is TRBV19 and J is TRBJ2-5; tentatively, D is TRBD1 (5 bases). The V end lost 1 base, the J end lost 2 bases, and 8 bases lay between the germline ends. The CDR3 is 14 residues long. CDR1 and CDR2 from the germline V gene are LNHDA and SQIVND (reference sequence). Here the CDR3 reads CASSIGGWQETQYF. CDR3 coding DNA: TGTGCCAGTAGTATAGGGGGCTGGCAAGAGACCCAGTACTTC.

CDR3 residues: CASSPSGNTQYF. CDR3 in DNA: TGTGCCAGCTCACCTTCAGGGAATACGCAGTATTTT. The chain joins TRBV18 to TRBJ2-3; D possibly corresponds to TRBD1 (5 bases). V lost 3 bases and J lost 7, with 8 bases in between. Germline V lookup: CDR1 KGHSH, CDR2 LQKENI. The CDR3 spans 12 residues.

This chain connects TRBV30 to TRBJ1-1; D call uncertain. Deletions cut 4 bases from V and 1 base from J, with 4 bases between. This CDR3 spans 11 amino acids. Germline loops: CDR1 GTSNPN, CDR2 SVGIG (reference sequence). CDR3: CAWIENTEAFF. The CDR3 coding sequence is TGTGCCTGGATAGAGAACACTGAAGCTTTCTTT.

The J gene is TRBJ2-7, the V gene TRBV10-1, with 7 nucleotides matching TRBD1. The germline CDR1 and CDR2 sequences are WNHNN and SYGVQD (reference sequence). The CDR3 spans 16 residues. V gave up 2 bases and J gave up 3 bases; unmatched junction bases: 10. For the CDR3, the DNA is TGCGCCAGCAGTGAGCGAACGGGACAGCTCCTCTACGAGCAGTACTTC. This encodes CASSERTGQLLYEQYF.

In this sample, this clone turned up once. For the CDR3, the DNA is TGTGCCAGCAGCCCAAGCAGGGGGCAGGTGGGAGCTTTCTTT. It translates to CASSPSRGQVGAFF. This chain uses TRBV7-2 with TRBJ1-1; 8 nucleotides match TRBD1. Germline V gene data show CDR1 as SGHTA and CDR2 as FQGNSA. The junction had 12 bases not matched to a gene; V was cut back by 5 bases and J by 10 bases. CDR3 length: 14 amino acids.

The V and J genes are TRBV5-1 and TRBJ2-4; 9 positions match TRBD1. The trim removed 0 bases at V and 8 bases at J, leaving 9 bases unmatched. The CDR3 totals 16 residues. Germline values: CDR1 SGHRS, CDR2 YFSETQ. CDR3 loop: CASSLGGTGPPDIQYF. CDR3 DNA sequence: TGCGCCAGCAGCTTGGGAGGGACAGGGCCCCCGGACATTCAGTACTTC. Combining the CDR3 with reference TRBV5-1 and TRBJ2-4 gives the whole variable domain KAGVTQTPRYLIKTRGQQVTLSCSPISGHRSVSWYQQTPGQGLQFLFEYFSETQRNKGNFPGRFSGRQFSNSRSEMNVSTLELGDSALYLCASSLGGTGPPDIQYFGAGTRLSVL.

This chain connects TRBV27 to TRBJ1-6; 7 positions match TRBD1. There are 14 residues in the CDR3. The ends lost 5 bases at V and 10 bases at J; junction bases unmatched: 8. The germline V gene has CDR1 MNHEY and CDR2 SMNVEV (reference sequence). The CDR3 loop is CASSVTGAQSPLHF. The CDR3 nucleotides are TGTGCCAGCAGTGTAACAGGGGCCCAATCACCCCTCCACTTT.

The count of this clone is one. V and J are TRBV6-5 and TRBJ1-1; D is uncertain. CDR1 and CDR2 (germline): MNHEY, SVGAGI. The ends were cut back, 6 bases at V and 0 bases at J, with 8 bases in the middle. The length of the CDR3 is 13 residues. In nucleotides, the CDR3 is TGTGCCAGCAGCCCAGGATTGAACACTGAAGCTTTCTTT. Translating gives CASSPGLNTEAFF.

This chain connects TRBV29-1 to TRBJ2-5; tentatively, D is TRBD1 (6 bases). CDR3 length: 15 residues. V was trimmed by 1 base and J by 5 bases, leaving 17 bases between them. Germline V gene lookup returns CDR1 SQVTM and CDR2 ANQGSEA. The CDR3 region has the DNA TGCAGCGTTGAAGTCCCCGTAGGGGGACGGGAGACCCAGTACTTC. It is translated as CSVEVPVGGRETQYF.

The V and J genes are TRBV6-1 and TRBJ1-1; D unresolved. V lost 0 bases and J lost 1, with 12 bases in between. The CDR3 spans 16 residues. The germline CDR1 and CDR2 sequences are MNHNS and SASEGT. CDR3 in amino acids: CASSEALGSTNTEAFF. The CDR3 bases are TGTGCCAGCAGTGAAGCGCTGGGCAGTACGAACACTGAAGCTTTCTTT.

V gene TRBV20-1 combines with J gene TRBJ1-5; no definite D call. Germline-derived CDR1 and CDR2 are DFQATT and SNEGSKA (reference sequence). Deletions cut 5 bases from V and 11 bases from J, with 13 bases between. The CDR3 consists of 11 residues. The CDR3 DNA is TGCAGTGCTGAGATCCTATTGGCCCAGCATTTT. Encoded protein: CSAEILLAQHF.

CDR3 sequence reads: CASSTDSSRDGYTF. As DNA, the CDR3 is TGCGCCAGCAGCACGGACAGTTCGAGAGATGGCTACACCTTC. V and J are TRBV5-1 and TRBJ1-2, with a weak D call TRBD1 (6 bases). Germline CDR1 is SGHRS and CDR2 is YFSETQ. The germline V and J ends were trimmed by 4 bases and 6 bases, with 16 bases remaining between them. The CDR3 loop spans 14 amino acids.

This CDR3 reads CASSPNSGYGYTF. The CDR3 DNA reads TGTGCCAGCAGCCCCAACAGTGGGTATGGCTACACCTTC. The chain employs TRBV7-9 and TRBJ1-2; D remains ambiguous. Trimming shortened V by 5 bases and J by 5 bases, and 12 bases separated the two germline ends. This CDR3 is 13 amino acids long. Germline loops: CDR1 SEHNR, CDR2 FQNEAQ (reference sequence).

The CDR3 loop reads CASSLEGQGISPLHF. For the CDR3, the DNA is TGCGCCAGCAGCTTGGAGGGACAGGGGATTTCACCCCTCCACTTT. The V gene is TRBV5-1, the J gene TRBJ1-6; 10 bases fit TRBD1. Germline V lookup: CDR1 SGHRS, CDR2 YFSETQ. V shed 0 bases, J shed 9 bases, and the junction held 3 bases outside the gene matches. This CDR3 has 15 amino acids. The full variable domain, rest sourced from reference TRBV5-1 and TRBJ1-6, is KAGVTQTPRYLIKTRGQQVTLSCSPISGHRSVSWYQQTPGQGLQFLFEYFSETQRNKGNFPGRFSGRQFSNSRSEMNVSTLELGDSALYLCASSLEGQGISPLHFGNGTRLTVT.

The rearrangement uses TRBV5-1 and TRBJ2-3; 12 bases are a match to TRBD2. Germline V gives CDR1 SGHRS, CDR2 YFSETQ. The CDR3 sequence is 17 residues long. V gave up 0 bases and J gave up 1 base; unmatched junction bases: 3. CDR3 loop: CASSLGTSGTRTDTQYF. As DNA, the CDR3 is TGCGCCAGCAGCTTGGGGACTAGCGGGACTCGCACAGATACGCAGTATTTT.